This T cell receptor (beta chain) came from a study of cytomegalovirus exposure and HLA in healthy donors. Overall study findings and caveats: For most TCR sequences rarity was the rule, although some public TCRs occurred in many donors. CMV serostatus stood as the only immune exposure information on hand.

With regard to this clone: The antigen is unknown.

Germline V gives CDR1 SEHNR, CDR2 FQNEAQ (reference sequence). Between the trimmed V and J ends, which lost 2 bases and 10 bases, there was a span of 24 bases. The CDR3 is 18 amino acids. 13 Jbeta primers and 60 Vbeta primers were used for the PCR. TCRdb's copy holds only in-frame clones and misses some; the assay was immunoSEQ multiplex PCR. This sample has 150,000 or so clones, with roughly 80% found just once. The sequencing input was PBMCs. The receptor was derived from a man aged 50 or older in good health and CMV-seropositive. V gene TRBV7-9 combines with J gene TRBJ1-6; tentative D call: TRBD1 (6 bases). The CDR3 DNA reads as TGTGCCAGCAGCTTAACTTCCGATTACAGGGAGAGAAGATCACCCCTCCACTTT. Translating gives CASSLTSDYRERRSPLHF.